This TCR beta chain was retrieved from a study of cytomegalovirus exposure and HLA in healthy donors. Study details: Roughly 80 million unique TCRs from HLA-typed donors made up an early data release. Of over 300 genotyped donors, roughly 86% clustered with self-reported Caucasian donors. Findings of the study overall: A missense DCLRE1C variant was associated with V- and J-gene trimming of TCR beta chains in a later analysis, and an independent cohort replicated the association.

PCR amplification relied on 60 Vbeta primers (plus 13 Jbeta primers). Generated by immunoSEQ multiplex PCR, the TCRdb table keeps only in-frame clones and is missing some. The sample lists 100,000 to 150,000 clones; about four fifths were seen once. Looked up from germline, CDR1 is SGHVS and CDR2 is FNYEAQ. The V gene end was trimmed by 6 bases and the J gene end by 4 bases; junction bases not matched to a gene: 8. CDR3 length: 14 residues. This cohort consisted of healthy bone marrow donors. A remark on this clone: The target antigen is unknown.

This clonotype was obtained from a man younger than 30 in good health and CMV-seronegative. The sample consisted of PBMCs. The chain links TRBV7-6 to TRBJ1-1, with 7 bases lining up with TRBD1. The CDR3 loop is CASRQDRWRTEAFF. The CDR3 nucleotides are TGTGCCAGCAGACAGGACAGGTGGCGCACTGAAGCTTTCTTT.